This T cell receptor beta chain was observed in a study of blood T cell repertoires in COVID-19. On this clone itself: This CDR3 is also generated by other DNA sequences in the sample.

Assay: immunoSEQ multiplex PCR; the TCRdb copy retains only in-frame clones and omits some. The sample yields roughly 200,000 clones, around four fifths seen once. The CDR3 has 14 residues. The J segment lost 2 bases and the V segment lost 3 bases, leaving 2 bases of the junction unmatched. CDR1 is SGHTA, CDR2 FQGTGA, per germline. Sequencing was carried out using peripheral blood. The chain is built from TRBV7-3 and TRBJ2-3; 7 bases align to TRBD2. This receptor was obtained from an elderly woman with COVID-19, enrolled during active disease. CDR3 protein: CASSLRGTTDTQYF. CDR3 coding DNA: TGTGCCAGCAGCTTGCGGGGGACCACAGATACGCAGTATTTT.